This TCR beta chain was observed in a study of cytomegalovirus exposure and HLA in healthy donors. Primers for the PCR totalled 60 Vbeta and 13 Jbeta. This table comes from immunoSEQ multiplex PCR, and its TCRdb copy is limited to in-frame clones, with some not included. The sample includes about 140,000 clones, 80% of them seen just once. CDR1 is MNHNY, CDR2 SVGAGI, per germline (reference sequence). The CDR3 totals 14 residues. J gave up 2 bases and V 5 bases, and 3 bases lay outside the gene matches. Samples came from healthy bone marrow donors. The sequenced material came from PBMCs. The sequence derives from a man aged 40-50 years in good health and CMV-seropositive. This chain joins TRBV6-6 and TRBJ1-1; TRBD1 aligns across 9 bases. DNA of the CDR3: TGTGCCAGCAGTGGGGACAGGGCCAACACTGAAGCTTTCTTT. Translation gives CASSGDRANTEAFF.